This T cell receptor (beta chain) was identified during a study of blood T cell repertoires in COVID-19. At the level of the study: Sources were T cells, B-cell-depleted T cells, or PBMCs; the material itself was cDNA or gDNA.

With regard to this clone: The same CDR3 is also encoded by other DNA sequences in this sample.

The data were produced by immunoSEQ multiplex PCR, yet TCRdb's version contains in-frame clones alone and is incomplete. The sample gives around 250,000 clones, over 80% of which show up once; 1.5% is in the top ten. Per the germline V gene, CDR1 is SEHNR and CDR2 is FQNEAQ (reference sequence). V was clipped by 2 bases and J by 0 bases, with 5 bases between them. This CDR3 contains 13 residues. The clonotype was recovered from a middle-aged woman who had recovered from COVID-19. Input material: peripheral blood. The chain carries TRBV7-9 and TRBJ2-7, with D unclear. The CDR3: CASSLPGSYEQYF. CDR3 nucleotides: TGTGCCAGCAGCTTACCGGGCTCCTACGAGCAGTACTTC.